These T cell receptor beta chains were read from a single sample in a study of glioma-infiltrating T cells. TCRdb processed the multiplex PCR reads anew with MiXCR; each CDR3 protein has one entry. The repertoire holds 300,000 to 450,000 distinct CDR3 sequences, with approximately 42% as singletons. Sequencing input: glioma tissue, nonneoplastic brain tissue, or PBMCs (not recorded which). The receptors here all came from a human donor with low-grade glioma or glioblastoma, undergoing nonglioma brain surgery, or in good health (not recorded which). Both conserved end residues are part of each CDR3. Each record gives: V gene, clone size, CDR3 protein. Not all rows give a size; the values are once, few, many and, for expanded clones, a class.

TRBV6-4 | . | CASSPTPGLAYTEQYF
TRBV12-3/TRBV12-4 | . | CASSPRGLSSYNEQFF
TRBV20-1 | . | CSAGDPRETQYF
TRBV7-2 | . | CASSLHRGYEQYF
TRBV25-1 | . | CASTTLSASGSPMYNEQFF
TRBV28 | . | CASSIAFGTLGSNQPQHF
TRBV6-2/TRBV6-3 | many | CASRRTGAYGYTF
TRBV27 | . | CASFDRYQETQYF
TRBV18 | . | CASSPQREGTEAFF
TRBV11-2 | . | CASSSPSLHREPNYGYTF
TRBV7-2 | few | CASSLIGTGPSYGYTF
TRBV20-1 | few | CSAGDSGRASDEQFF
TRBV19 | few | CASSPTDSSQPQHF
TRBV14 | . | CASSTGQAAWVYGYTF
TRBV12-3/TRBV12-4 | . | CASTLRDSSGELFF
TRBV28 | . | CASTLLRPSGDTEAFF
TRBV19 | . | CASSIETIYNEQFF
TRBV4-1 | . | CASSQGDRYYEQYF
TRBV5-1 | . | CASSVTQSLETQYF
TRBV6-5 | . | CASSYPGLNPKVYRNEQFF
TRBV20-1 | few | CSANPTSGRYNEQFF
TRBV7-6 | . | CASSTEAFF
TRBV20-1 | . | CSARDILRQQETQYF
TRBV24-1 | . | CATSDPSTGDYGYTF
TRBV20-1 | . | CSAPGQGPQETPYF
TRBV7-6 | many | CASSPRGTRWGTEAFF
TRBV5-1 | few | CASREQGGENEQFF
TRBV20-1 | . | CSAHRLAGVETQYF
TRBV7-2 | . | CASSLASGSAGDTQYF
TRBV6-2/TRBV6-3 | . | CASSSRNRAGYTF
TRBV5-1 | few | CASSLSSQGNTEAFF